This entry concerns a single T cell receptor beta chain. Its specific antigen is unknown. A much bigger clone sits one base away, suggesting this may be a read error. The record originates from a study of molecular identifiers for immune sequencing clone quantification (dated by TCRdb to the late 2010s). A note on the overall study: For a replicate experiment, RNA from around 20,000 or 100,000 naive CD8 T cells was divided into five aliquots, of which four were sequenced. This methods study benchmarked molecular-identifier clustering-based TCR repertoire sequencing (MIDCIRS) and TCR RNA copy counting, using CD8 T cells to do so. Findings and caveats that apply to the study as a whole: In CMV-specific effector cells, clones with more than 20 RNA copies accounted for over 97% of molecules, whereas in naive cells such clones accounted for under 1%. When barcode sub-clustering was not used, chimeric consensus sequences inflated TCR diversity, with chimeras reaching as high as 47%. The naive libraries included spiked-in Jurkat TCR RNA (approximately 11 copies' worth), and this RNA is not part of the donor repertoire. Spiked-in Jurkat TCR RNA equivalent to a single cell was reported to be detectable even among fewer than 1.2 million naive CD8 T cells. Highly expanded clone sizes could be underestimated because identical TCR molecules may share a barcode. Modeling estimated 2.5 to 3 recovered TCR RNA copies per cell, compared with about 10 by digital PCR, which implies about 32% capture efficiency.

Library generation was performed with PCR. Sequencer: Illumina HiSeq 4000. Bulk TCR libraries were made following a previously described method, with the TCR primers given in Table S5. The Qiagen AllPrep DNA/RNA kit was used to purify total RNA. Before analysis, reads from multiple sequencing runs of one library were combined. As for the authors' bioinformatics: Only reads with exact TCR constant sequence were kept, trimmed to 150 nt, and grouped by their 12-nt molecular barcodes. Reads in each barcode group were sub-clustered using a 15% Levenshtein threshold, and a quality-weighted consensus sequence was built for each RNA molecule. Non-functional sequences were discarded, and so were lower-count sequences lying one edit away from another sequence. On the basis of fitting two negative binomial distributions, barcode sub-clusters with fewer than 20% of the maximum read count were discarded. TCRdb's own reprocessing of the public reads used fastp at Q25 and MiXCR and kept productive beta chains. Identical CDR3 proteins give one entry, which carries the most common genes and DNA. None of the V and J calls come from the authors' own analysis; TCRdb made them. The sample table contains over 8,000 distinct CDR3 sequences; only one count was recorded for around 20% of them. The ten largest make up approximately 1.5% of the sample.

CDR1 and CDR2, per the germline V gene, are SGHAT and FQNNGV. The CDR3 goes from the cysteine to the phenylalanine over 20 residues. Of all the DNA, just the CDR3 is kept, 60 bases in frame from base 1. Libraries of naive CD8 T cells were built from anywhere between about 20,000 and 1,000,000 sorted cells, with 10%, 30% or 50% of the purified RNA used. On a BD FACSAria II, naive CD8 T cells were FACS-sorted as CD8+CD4-CCR7+CD45RA+ and collected into RLT Plus buffer. To test detection sensitivity, Jurkat RNA equal to around nine TCR copies was added to samples of about 20,000-1,100,000 naive CD8 T cells. CD8 T cells were enriched using RosetteSep CD8+ T Cell Enrichment Cocktail and Ficoll-Paque, and the enriched cells then underwent ACK red cell lysis.

Sequences were obtained from naive CD8+ T cells from blood, with Jurkat cell RNA spiked in. The sample's cell subset or site label is to be understood as: FACS-sorted CD8+CD4-CCR7+CD45RA+ naive T cells. This TCR derives from a human donor in good health. Some libraries in this study had Jurkat cell RNA spiked in. In this chain, TRBV11-2 is recombined with TRBJ2-6, with 15 bases aligning to TRBD2. The sequenced DNA is TGTGCCAGCAGCTTAGTTAGGACTAGCGGGAGGGCCCCTGGGGCCAACGCCCTGACTTTC. Translated, this is CASSLVRTSGRAPGANALTF.